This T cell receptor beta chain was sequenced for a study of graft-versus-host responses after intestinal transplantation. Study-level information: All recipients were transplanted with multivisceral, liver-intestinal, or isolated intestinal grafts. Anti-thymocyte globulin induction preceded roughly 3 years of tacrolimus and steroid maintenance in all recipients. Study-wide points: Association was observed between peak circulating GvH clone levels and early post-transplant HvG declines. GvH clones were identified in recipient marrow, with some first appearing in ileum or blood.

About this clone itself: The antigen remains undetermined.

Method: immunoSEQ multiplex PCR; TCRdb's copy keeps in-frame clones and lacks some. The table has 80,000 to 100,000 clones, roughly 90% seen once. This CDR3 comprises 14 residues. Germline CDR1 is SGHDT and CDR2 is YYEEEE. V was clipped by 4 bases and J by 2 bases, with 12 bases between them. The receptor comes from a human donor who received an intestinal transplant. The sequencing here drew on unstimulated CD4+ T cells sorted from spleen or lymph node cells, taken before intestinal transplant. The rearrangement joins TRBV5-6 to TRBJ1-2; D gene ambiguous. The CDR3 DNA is TGTGCCAGCAGCCTCGGAGCACCGAACTATGGCTACACCTTC. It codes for CASSLGAPNYGYTF.